Sequencing of this T cell receptor (beta chain) was carried out in a study of blood T cell repertoires in COVID-19. Study summary: COVID-19 samples, acute and convalescent, were from the United States, Italy and Spain.

Looked up from germline, CDR1 is SNHLY and CDR2 is FYNNEI. CDR3 length equals 14 residues. The J segment lost 2 bases and the V segment lost 7 bases, leaving 4 bases of the junction unmatched. Seattle researchers signed up patients amid active infection and tracked them longitudinally. Original data processing: Estimates of nucleated cell counts were drawn from the amplification of reference gene primers. Repertoires were generated with immunoSEQ multiplex PCR, while TCRdb's copy carries only in-frame clones and drops some. The V and J calls and clone size come from that table; D and trimming were worked out from the DNA. The table shows around 28,000 clones, with approximately 85% occurring only once.

Input material: peripheral blood. This chain links TRBV2 with TRBJ1-2; 10 bases agree with TRBD1. The sequence was obtained from a woman aged 80 or over with COVID-19, enrolled during active disease. CDR3 residues: CASTPGQGNYGYTF. CDR3 DNA sequence: TGTGCCAGCACCCCGGGACAGGGGAACTATGGCTACACCTTC.